The T cell receptor beta chain described here comes from a study of cytomegalovirus exposure and HLA in healthy donors. The primer mix had 60 Vbeta and 13 Jbeta primers. Sequencing used immunoSEQ multiplex PCR; TCRdb keeps in-frame clones, though not all of them. The sample yields 150,000 to 160,000 clones, approximately 80% seen once. The sample was PBMCs. The origin of this receptor is a woman aged 40 to 55 in good health and CMV-seronegative.

The CDR3, as DNA: TGCGCCAGCAGCTCTGGGGACAGTCGCTACGAGCAGTACTTC. It codes for CASSSGDSRYEQYF. The chain carries TRBV5-1 and TRBJ2-7, with 7 nucleotides matching TRBD1. CDR3 length: 14 amino acids. Germline loops: CDR1 SGHRS, CDR2 YFSETQ. V gave up 3 bases and J gave up 3 bases; unmatched junction bases: 6.